The clone carrying this T cell receptor (beta chain) has more than one count but fewer than ten. The study drew participants aged roughly 18 to 95 years from roughly 25 US areas. Participants' own reports of clinical history determined their cohort assignment. The source of the sample is a study of blood T cell repertoires in COVID-19. Study-wide context: The study drew acute and convalescent COVID-19 samples from the United States, Italy and Spain. T cells, B-cell-depleted T cells, or PBMCs supplied cDNA or gDNA.

V was pared by 4 bases and J by 5 bases, with 19 bases between. This CDR3 is built from 15 residues. CDR1 is SGHRS and CDR2 is YFSETQ in the germline V gene. Using immunoSEQ multiplex PCR, the repertoire was profiled, and TCRdb retains in-frame clones only, with some absent. Here the sample spans hundreds of thousands of clones, about 88% being singletons. J is TRBJ2-7 and V is TRBV5-1; a weak D match, TRBD1 (6 bases). Material: PBMCs or T cells enriched from blood (not recorded which). This sequence originates from a woman between 18 and 29 years old who had been exposed to COVID-19. The CDR3 nucleotides are TGCGCCAGCAGCCTTGGAGTAGGACAGCCCCACGAGCAGTACTTC. This codes for CASSLGVGQPHEQYF.